Here is one TCR beta chain with its context. The antigen remains undetermined. The junction had 8 bases not matched to a gene; V was cut back by 6 bases and J by 3 bases. The CDR3 consists of 14 residues. The germline V gene encodes CDR1 MNHEY and CDR2 SVGAGI. This sample is part of a study of T cell responses to AZD1222 COVID-19 vaccine. Study-wide results and limits: Among vaccine-associated CD4 TCRs, coverage spanned spike, with dominance at 160-218 and 743-854. Donors in the cohort were predominantly white British and more often female, and clonal diversity was possibly underestimated. Only a handful of AZD1222 recipients were seropositive at baseline. Reports indicate that nearly half of spike-specific TCRs are directed at unmutated variant regions.

TCRdb's table, derived via immunoSEQ multiplex PCR, lists solely in-frame clones and lacks some. There are about 55,000 clones in the sample; 80% to 90% occur only once, and roughly 2% lies in the top ten. The J gene is TRBJ2-7, the V gene TRBV6-5; 7 bases map to TRBD2. The clonotype comes from an adult in good health. The sequencing used peripheral blood, collected on day 0 of AZD1222 vaccination. DNA of the CDR3: TGTGCCAGCAGCGAGGGAGGGATGAGCTACGAGCAGTACTTC. This encodes CASSEGGMSYEQYF.